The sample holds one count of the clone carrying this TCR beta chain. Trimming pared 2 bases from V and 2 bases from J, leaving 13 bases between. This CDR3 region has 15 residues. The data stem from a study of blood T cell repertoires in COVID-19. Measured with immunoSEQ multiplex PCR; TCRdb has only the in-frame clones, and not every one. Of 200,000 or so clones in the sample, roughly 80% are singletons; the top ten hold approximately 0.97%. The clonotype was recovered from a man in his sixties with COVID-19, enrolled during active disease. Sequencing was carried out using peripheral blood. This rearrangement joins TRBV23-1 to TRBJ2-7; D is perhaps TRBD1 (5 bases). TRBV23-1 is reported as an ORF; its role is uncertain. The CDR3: CASSQTYQGTYEQYF. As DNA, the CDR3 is TGCGCCAGCAGTCAAACGTATCAGGGAACCTACGAGCAGTACTTC.